The sample holds a few counts of the clone carrying this TCR beta chain. Antigen specificity is unknown. This entry belongs to a study of T-cell memory formation after mild COVID-19. Study-wide points: A second wave expanding day 15 to 37 was CD4+-biased; contracting clones were balanced. Pre-infection memory harbored some responding clones, suggesting cross-reactive memory joined.

It was 5'RACE with constant-segment primers that produced the TCR alpha and TCR beta cDNA libraries, which carried sample barcodes and UMIs. TCRdb used MiXCR to reprocess the 5' RACE reads, holding one entry per CDR3 protein. Among fewer than 500,000 distinct CDR3 sequences, 20% to 25% were seen once, and the ten largest hold 9.5% to 15%. Germline CDR1 and CDR2: GTSNPN and SVGIG (reference sequence). The CDR3 spans 11 residues. The V and J ends lost 5 bases and 4 bases respectively, with 8 bases between them. The origin of this receptor is an adult woman who had mild COVID-19 (a few samples of this study predate the infection). Cell type and time point are not known. Input material: PBMCs or a T cell subset sorted from them (not recorded which). The gene calls are TRBV30 and TRBJ1-1; D is undetermined. Here the CDR3 DNA reads TGTGCCTGGGTGGACCCCACTGAAGCTTTCTTT. This codes for CAWVDPTEAFF.